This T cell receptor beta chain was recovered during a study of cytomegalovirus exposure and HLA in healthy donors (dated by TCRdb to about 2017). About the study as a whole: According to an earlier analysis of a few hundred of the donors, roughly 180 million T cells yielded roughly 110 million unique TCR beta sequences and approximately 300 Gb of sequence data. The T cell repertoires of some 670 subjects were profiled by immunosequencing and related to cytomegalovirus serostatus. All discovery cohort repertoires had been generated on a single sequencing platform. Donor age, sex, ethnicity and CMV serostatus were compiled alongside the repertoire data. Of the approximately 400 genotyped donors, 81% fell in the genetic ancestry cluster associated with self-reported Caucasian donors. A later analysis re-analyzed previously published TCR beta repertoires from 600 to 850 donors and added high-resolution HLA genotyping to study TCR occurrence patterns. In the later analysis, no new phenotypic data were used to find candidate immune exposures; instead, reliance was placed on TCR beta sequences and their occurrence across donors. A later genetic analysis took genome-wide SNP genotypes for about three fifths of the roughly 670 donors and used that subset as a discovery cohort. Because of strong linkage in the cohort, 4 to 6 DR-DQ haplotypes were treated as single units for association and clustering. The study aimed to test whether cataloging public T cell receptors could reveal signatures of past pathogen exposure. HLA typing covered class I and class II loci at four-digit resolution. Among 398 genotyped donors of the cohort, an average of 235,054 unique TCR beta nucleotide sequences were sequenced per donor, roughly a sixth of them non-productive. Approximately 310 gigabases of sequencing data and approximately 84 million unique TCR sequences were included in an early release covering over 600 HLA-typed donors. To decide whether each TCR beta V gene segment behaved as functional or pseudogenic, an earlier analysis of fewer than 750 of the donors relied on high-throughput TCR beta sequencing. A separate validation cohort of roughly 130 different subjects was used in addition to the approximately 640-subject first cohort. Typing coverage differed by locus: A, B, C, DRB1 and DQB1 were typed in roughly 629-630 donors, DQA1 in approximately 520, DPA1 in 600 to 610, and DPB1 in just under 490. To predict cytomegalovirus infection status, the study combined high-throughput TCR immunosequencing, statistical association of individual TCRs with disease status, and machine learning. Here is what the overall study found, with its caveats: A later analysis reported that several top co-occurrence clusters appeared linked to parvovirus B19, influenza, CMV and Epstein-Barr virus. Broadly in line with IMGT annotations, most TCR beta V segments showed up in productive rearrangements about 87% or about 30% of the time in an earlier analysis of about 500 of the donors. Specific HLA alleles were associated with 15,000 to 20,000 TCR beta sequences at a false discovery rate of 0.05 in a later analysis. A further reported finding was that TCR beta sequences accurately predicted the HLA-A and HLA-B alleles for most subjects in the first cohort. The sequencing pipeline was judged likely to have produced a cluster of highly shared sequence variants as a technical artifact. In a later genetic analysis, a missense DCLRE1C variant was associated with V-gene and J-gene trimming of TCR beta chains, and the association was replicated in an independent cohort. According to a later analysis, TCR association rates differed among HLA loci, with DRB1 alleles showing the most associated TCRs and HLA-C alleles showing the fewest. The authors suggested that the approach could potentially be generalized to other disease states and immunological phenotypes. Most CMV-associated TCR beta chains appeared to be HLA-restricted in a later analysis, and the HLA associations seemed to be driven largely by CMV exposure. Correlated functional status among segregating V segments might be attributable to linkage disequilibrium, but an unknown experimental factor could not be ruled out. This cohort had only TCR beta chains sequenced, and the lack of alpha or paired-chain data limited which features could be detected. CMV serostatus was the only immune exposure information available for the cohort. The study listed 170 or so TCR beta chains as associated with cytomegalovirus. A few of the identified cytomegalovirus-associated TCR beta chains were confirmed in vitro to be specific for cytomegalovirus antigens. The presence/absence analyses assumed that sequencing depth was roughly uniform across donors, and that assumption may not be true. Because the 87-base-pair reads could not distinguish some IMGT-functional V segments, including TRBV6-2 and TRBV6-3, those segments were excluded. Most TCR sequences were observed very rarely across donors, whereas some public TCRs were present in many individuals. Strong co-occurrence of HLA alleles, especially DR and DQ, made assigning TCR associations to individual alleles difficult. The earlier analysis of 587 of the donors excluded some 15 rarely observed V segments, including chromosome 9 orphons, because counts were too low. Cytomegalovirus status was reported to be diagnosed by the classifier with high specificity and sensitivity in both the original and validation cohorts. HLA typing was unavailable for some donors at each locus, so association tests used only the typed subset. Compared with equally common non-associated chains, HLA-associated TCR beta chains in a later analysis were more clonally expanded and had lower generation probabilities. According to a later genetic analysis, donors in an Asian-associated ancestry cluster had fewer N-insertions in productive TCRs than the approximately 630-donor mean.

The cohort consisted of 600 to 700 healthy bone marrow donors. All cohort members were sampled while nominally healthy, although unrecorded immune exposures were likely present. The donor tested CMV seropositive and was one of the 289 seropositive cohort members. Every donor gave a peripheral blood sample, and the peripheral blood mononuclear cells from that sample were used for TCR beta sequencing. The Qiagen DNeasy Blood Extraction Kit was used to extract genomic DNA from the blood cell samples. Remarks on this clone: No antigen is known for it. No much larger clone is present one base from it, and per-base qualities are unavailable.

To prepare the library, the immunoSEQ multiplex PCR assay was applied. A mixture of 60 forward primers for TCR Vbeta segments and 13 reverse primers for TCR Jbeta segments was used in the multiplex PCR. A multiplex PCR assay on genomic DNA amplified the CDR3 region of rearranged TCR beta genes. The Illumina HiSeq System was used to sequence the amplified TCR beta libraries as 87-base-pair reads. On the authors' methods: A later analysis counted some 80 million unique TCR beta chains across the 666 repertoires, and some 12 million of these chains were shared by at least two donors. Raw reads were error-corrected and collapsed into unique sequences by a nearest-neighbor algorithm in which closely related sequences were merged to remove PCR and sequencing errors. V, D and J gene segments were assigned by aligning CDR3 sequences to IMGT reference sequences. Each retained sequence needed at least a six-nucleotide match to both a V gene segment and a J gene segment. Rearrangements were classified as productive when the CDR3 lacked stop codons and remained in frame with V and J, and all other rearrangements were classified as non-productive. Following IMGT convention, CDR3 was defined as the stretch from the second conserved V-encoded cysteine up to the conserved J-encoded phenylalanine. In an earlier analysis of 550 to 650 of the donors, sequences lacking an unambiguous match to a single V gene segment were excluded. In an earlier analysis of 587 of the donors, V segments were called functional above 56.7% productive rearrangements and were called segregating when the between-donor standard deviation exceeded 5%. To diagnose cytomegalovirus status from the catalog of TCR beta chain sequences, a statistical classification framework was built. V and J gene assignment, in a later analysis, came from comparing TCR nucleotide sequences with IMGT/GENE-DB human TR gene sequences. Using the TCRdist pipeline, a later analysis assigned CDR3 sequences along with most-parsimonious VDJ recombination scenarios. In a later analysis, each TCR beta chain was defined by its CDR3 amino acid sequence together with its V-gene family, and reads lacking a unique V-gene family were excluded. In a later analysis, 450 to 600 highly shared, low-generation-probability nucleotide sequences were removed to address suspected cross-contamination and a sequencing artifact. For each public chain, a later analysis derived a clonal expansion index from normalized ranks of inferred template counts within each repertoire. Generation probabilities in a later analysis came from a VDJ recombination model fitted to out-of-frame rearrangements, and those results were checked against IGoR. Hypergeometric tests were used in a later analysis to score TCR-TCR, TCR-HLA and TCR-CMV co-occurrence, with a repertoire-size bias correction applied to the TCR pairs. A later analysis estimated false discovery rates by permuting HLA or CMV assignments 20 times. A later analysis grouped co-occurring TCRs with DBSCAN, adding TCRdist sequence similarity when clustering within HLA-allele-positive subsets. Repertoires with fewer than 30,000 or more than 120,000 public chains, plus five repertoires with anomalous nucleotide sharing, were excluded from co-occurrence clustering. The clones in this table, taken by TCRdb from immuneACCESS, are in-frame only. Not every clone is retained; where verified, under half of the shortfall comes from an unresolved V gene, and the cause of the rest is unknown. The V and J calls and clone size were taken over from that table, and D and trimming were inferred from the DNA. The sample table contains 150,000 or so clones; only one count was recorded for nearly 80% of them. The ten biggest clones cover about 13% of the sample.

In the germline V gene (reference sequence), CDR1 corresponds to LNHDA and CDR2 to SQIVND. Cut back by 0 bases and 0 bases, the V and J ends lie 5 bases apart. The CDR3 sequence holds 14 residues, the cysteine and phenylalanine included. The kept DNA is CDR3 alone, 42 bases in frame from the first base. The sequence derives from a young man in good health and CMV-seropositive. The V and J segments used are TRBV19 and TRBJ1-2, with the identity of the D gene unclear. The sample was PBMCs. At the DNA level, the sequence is TGTGCCAGTAGTATAGACGCAGCTAACTATGGCTACACCTTC. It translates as CASSIDAANYGYTF. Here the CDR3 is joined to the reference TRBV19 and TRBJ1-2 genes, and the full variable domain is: DGGITQSPKYLFRKEGQNVTLSCEQNLNHDAMYWYRQDPGQGLRLIYYSQIVNDFQKGDIAEGYSVSREKKESFPLTVTSAQKNPTAFYLCASSIDAANYGYTFGSGTRLTVV.